This record concerns one TCR beta chain sequence. Its antigen is not identified. The data were taken from a study of beta chain features in type 1 diabetes. Turning to the study itself: Age and gender were similar between patients and healthy donors, as were cell yields. Study results and limitations: Moderate but significant shortening of TCRB CDR3s was recorded in all four CD4+ subsets from Type 1 diabetes patients. A pattern of fewer insertions and more deletions at VDJ junctions was seen in type 1 diabetes patients.

The germline CDR1 and CDR2 sequences are SGHDN and FVKESK. Deletions cut 2 bases from V and 0 bases from J, with 10 bases between. The CDR3 runs 15 residues. Expressed TCRB transcripts were sequenced because the isolated RNA had all been reverse transcribed beforehand. Produced via immunoSEQ multiplex PCR; TCRdb's table is partial and in-frame only. The table records fewer than 350,000 clones, about 20% of them present only once. The sample comprised naive CD4+ T cells from blood. The J gene is TRBJ1-1, the V gene TRBV14; D uncertain. The sequence derives from a woman under 30 in good health. The chain's CDR3 is CASSQMGHLNTEAFF. CDR3 nucleotides: TGTGCCAGCAGCCAAATGGGCCACTTGAACACTGAAGCTTTCTTT.